This is a list of T cell receptor beta chains from one sample in a study of blood T cell repertoires in COVID-19. Clones were sequenced by immunoSEQ multiplex PCR, and TCRdb holds only the in-frame ones, with some missing. The profile covers about 73,000 clones, with about four fifths appearing a single time and more than 4% taken by the ten largest. The sample consisted of peripheral blood. The origin of the receptors is a woman in her sixties or seventies with acute or convalescent COVID-19. Each CDR3 is given with its conserved first and last residue. The order of the fields is V gene, clone size, J gene, D gene, CDR3 DNA, CDR3 protein. The D gene is left open where the match is weak. The size of a clone is reported for some rows only, either as once, few or many, or as a class for expanded clones.

V: TRBV7-2
size: .
J: TRBJ2-2
D: .
DNA: TGTGCCAGCAGCTTAGTTAGGAACACCGGGGAGCTGTTTTTT
CDR3: CASSLVRNTGELFF

V: TRBV11-2
size: .
J: TRBJ1-1
D: .
DNA: TGTGCCAGCAGCTTATTAGCGACGGTGAACACTGAAGCTTTCTTT
CDR3: CASSLLATVNTEAFF

V: TRBV30
size: .
J: TRBJ2-7
D: .
DNA: TGTGCCTGGAGTGTACGTGGGACATCTCAACGGCAGTACTTC
CDR3: CAWSVRGTSQRQYF

V: TRBV7-9
size: .
J: TRBJ1-4
D: .
DNA: TGTGCCAGCAGCTTAGCAGGGGGTGGCGAAAAACTGTTTTTT
CDR3: CASSLAGGGEKLFF

V: TRBV5-1
size: .
J: TRBJ1-5
D: TRBD1
DNA: TGCGCCAGCAGCTTGCCCCAACAGGACAGGGGGAATCAGCCCCAGCATTTT
CDR3: CASSLPQQDRGNQPQHF

V: TRBV12-3/TRBV12-4
size: .
J: TRBJ1-2
D: .
DNA: TGTGCCAGCAGTTTACAGGCTAACTATGGCTACACCTTC
CDR3: CASSLQANYGYTF

V: TRBV29-1
size: .
J: TRBJ1-1
D: TRBD1
DNA: TGCAGCGTGGGACAGCTTCTTGCTGAAGCTTTCTTT
CDR3: CSVGQLLAEAFF

V: TRBV24-1
size: .
J: TRBJ2-1
D: .
DNA: TGTGCCACCTCTCCCCTGGGGGCCAGAATCAATGAGCAGTTCTTC
CDR3: CATSPLGARINEQFF

V: TRBV18
size: .
J: TRBJ1-5
D: .
DNA: TGTGCCAGCTCACCAGAGGGTGGCAATCAGCCCCAGCATTTT
CDR3: CASSPEGGNQPQHF

V: TRBV5-6
size: .
J: TRBJ1-2
D: .
DNA: TGTGCCAGCAGCCGTAGACAGATCTATGGCTACACCTTC
CDR3: CASSRRQIYGYTF

V: TRBV2
size: .
J: TRBJ2-2
D: TRBD1
DNA: TGTGCCAGCAGTGAATGGGACAGGGGTTCCGGGGAGCTGTTTTTT
CDR3: CASSEWDRGSGELFF

V: TRBV6-2/TRBV6-3
size: .
J: TRBJ1-2
D: .
DNA: TGTGCCAGCAGTCTAGACAGGCGCTATGGCTACACCTTC
CDR3: CASSLDRRYGYTF

V: TRBV2
size: .
J: TRBJ2-7
D: .
DNA: TGTGCCAGCTTCGCAGGCGGGTACGAGCAGTACTTC
CDR3: CASFAGGYEQYF

V: TRBV18
size: .
J: TRBJ1-1
D: TRBD1
DNA: TGTGCCAGCTCACAGGACAGGCGTGAAGCTTTCTTT
CDR3: CASSQDRREAFF

V: TRBV14
size: .
J: TRBJ2-2
D: .
DNA: TGTGCCAGCAGCCCACAGGTCGGCAGGGGGAACACCGGGGAGCTGTTTTTT
CDR3: CASSPQVGRGNTGELFF

V: TRBV27
size: .
J: TRBJ1-6
D: TRBD1
DNA: TGTGCCAGCAGGGGACAGGGGAATTCACCCCTCCACTTT
CDR3: CASRGQGNSPLHF

V: TRBV6-5
size: .
J: TRBJ1-5
D: .
DNA: TGTGCCAGCACCGGGGGGGGCAATCAGCCCCAGCATTTT
CDR3: CASTGGGNQPQHF

V: TRBV6-1
size: .
J: TRBJ1-6
D: .
DNA: TGTGCCAGCAGTGGCTCGGAGTATAATTCACCCCTCCACTTT
CDR3: CASSGSEYNSPLHF

V: TRBV5-1
size: .
J: TRBJ2-3
D: .
DNA: TGCGCCAGCAGCTTGGCAGTGGCAGATACGCAGTATTTT
CDR3: CASSLAVADTQYF

V: TRBV14
size: .
J: TRBJ2-3
D: .
DNA: TGTGCCAGCAGCCAAGGACTACCCACGGATACGCAGTATTTT
CDR3: CASSQGLPTDTQYF

V: TRBV2
size: .
J: TRBJ1-4
D: .
DNA: TGTGCCAGCAGTGAGAGCGGGGCTGAAAAACTGTTTTTT
CDR3: CASSESGAEKLFF

V: TRBV6-5
size: few
J: TRBJ1-2
D: TRBD1
DNA: TGTGCCAGCAGTTACGTACCGGGACAGGGGGCTTATGGCTACACCTTC
CDR3: CASSYVPGQGAYGYTF

V: TRBV5-1
size: .
J: TRBJ2-3
D: TRBD2
DNA: TGCGCCAGCTTCGCAGGCGGGGGGCCGCGCACAGATACGCAGTATTTT
CDR3: CASFAGGGPRTDTQYF

V: TRBV2
size: .
J: TRBJ2-7
D: TRBD2
DNA: TGTGCCAGCAGCGGGGGACTATCCTCGGGCTACGAGCAGTACTTC
CDR3: CASSGGLSSGYEQYF

V: TRBV4-1
size: .
J: TRBJ2-7
D: TRBD2
DNA: TGCGCCAGCAGCCAAATGCTAGCGGTCGGGGAGCAGTACTTC
CDR3: CASSQMLAVGEQYF

V: TRBV19
size: .
J: TRBJ1-4
D: .
DNA: TGTGCCAGTAGAGGGGTGGCAACTAATGAAAAACTGTTTTTT
CDR3: CASRGVATNEKLFF

V: TRBV6-5
size: .
J: TRBJ1-5
D: TRBD1
DNA: TGTGCCAGCGGACAGGGTAGCAATCAGCCCCAGCATTTT
CDR3: CASGQGSNQPQHF

V: TRBV6-5
size: .
J: TRBJ2-1
D: .
DNA: TGTGCCAGCAGTTTGACAGTTCACAACTCCTACAATGAGCAGTTCTTC
CDR3: CASSLTVHNSYNEQFF

V: TRBV7-7
size: .
J: TRBJ2-3
D: .
DNA: TGTGCCAGCAGCTTAGAGGGGACAGATACGCAGTATTTT
CDR3: CASSLEGTDTQYF

V: TRBV6-5
size: .
J: TRBJ1-3
D: TRBD1
DNA: TGTGCCAGCAGTTTCGGGGGACAGTCGTCTGGAAACACCATATATTTT
CDR3: CASSFGGQSSGNTIYF

V: TRBV9
size: .
J: TRBJ1-4
D: TRBD1
DNA: TGTGCCAGCAGCGTAGGGGGACAGGGGATGGTTTTT
CDR3: CASSVGGQGMVF

V: TRBV6-1
size: .
J: TRBJ1-1
D: TRBD1
DNA: TGTGCCAGCAGTGAATCGGACAGGTCGAACACTGAAGCTTTCTTT
CDR3: CASSESDRSNTEAFF

V: TRBV28
size: few
J: TRBJ2-3
D: .
DNA: TGTGCCAGCAGTATTGCGAGTAGCGGCACAGATACGCAGTATTTT
CDR3: CASSIASSGTDTQYF

V: TRBV5-1
size: .
J: TRBJ1-4
D: .
DNA: TGCGCCAGCAGCTTGCAACCAGACAGAAATGAAAAACTGTTTTTT
CDR3: CASSLQPDRNEKLFF

V: TRBV5-1
size: .
J: TRBJ1-3
D: .
DNA: TGCGCCAGCTCGGGAGGAGGGACCTCTGGAAACACCATATATTTT
CDR3: CASSGGGTSGNTIYF

V: TRBV5-4
size: .
J: TRBJ2-7
D: TRBD2
DNA: TGTGCCAGCAGGGCCCAACTAGCGGGGACCTACGAGCAGTACTTC
CDR3: CASRAQLAGTYEQYF

V: TRBV7-9
size: .
J: TRBJ1-5
D: .
DNA: TGTGCCAGCAGCTTAGATCAGGGAAGCAGCCCCCAGCATTTT
CDR3: CASSLDQGSSPQHF

V: TRBV4-1
size: .
J: TRBJ1-4
D: .
DNA: TGCGCCAGCAGCCAAGTCGCGGACTTGTCTAATGAAAAACTGTTTTTT
CDR3: CASSQVADLSNEKLFF

V: TRBV6-2/TRBV6-3
size: .
J: TRBJ1-6
D: .
DNA: TGTGCCAGCAGTTATGCTAGCATCAACATACGATCACCCCTCCACTTT
CDR3: CASSYASINIRSPLHF

V: TRBV9
size: .
J: TRBJ2-5
D: TRBD2
DNA: TGTGCCAGCAGCGTAGCTAGCGGACAAGAGACCCAGTACTTC
CDR3: CASSVASGQETQYF

V: TRBV3-1/TRBV3-2
size: .
J: TRBJ1-1
D: .
DNA: TGTGCCAGCAGCCAAGTTTGGGGCGCGAATTTGGACACTGAAGCTTTCTTT
CDR3: CASSQVWGANLDTEAFF

V: TRBV29-1
size: .
J: TRBJ2-1
D: TRBD1
DNA: TGCAGCGTTTCACAAACGGTCAGGGGGCGGGTCAATGAGCAGTTCTTC
CDR3: CSVSQTVRGRVNEQFF

V: TRBV19
size: .
J: TRBJ1-5
D: TRBD1
DNA: TGTGCCAGTATGAGACGGACAGGGGGGATTAGCAATCAGCCCCAGCATTTT
CDR3: CASMRRTGGISNQPQHF